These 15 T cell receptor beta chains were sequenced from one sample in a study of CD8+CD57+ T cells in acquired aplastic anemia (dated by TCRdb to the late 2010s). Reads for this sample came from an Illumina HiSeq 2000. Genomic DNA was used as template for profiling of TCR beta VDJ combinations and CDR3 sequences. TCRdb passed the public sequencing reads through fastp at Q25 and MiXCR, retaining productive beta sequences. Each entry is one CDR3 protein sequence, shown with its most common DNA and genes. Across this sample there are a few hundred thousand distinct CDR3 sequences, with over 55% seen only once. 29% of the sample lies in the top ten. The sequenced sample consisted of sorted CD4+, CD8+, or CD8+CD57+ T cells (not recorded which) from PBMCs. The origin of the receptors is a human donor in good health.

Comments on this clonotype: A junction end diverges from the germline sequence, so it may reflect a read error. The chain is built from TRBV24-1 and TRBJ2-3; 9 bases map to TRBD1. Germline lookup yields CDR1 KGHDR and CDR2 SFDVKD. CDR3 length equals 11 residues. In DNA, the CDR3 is TGTGCCACCCGTCCCGGGACAGGGATGTACTTT. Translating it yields CATRPGTGMYF.

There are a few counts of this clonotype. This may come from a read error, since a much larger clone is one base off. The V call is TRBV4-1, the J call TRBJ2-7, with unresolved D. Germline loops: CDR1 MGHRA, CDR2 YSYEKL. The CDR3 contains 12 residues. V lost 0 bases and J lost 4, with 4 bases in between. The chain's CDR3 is CASSQDLYEQYF. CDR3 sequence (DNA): TGCGCCAGCAGCCAAGACCTATACGAGCAGTACTTC.

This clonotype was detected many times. CDR3 coding DNA: TGCAGTGCTAGAGATCTTGGTAGCGGGAGCTACGAGCAGTACTTC. Translating gives CSARDLGSGSYEQYF. This rearrangement joins TRBV20-1 to TRBJ2-7, with TRBD2 identical over 9 bases. CDR3 length: 15 residues. Germline V gene sequence: CDR1 DFQATT, CDR2 SNEGSKA (reference sequence). J gave up 3 bases and V 0 bases, and 6 bases lay outside the gene matches.

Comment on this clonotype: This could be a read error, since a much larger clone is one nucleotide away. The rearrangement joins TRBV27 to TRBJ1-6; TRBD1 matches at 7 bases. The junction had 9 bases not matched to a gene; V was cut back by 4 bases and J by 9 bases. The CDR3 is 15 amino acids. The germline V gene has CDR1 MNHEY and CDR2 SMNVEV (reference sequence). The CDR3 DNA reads TGTGCCAGCAGTTATGGGACAGCCGATAGTTCACCCCTCCACTTT. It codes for CASSYGTADSSPLHF.

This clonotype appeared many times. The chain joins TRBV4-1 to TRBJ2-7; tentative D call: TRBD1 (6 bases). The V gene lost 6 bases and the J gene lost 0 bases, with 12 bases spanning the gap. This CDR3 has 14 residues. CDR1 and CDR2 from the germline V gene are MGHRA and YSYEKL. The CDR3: CASRPLDSSYEQYF. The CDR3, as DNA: TGCGCCAGCAGGCCGCTGGACAGCTCCTACGAGCAGTACTTC.

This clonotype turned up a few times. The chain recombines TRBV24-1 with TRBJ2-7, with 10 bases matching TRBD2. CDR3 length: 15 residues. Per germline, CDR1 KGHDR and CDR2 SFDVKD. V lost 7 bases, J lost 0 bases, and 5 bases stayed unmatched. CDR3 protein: CATSATSGNSYEQYF. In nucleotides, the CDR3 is TGTGCCACCAGCGCAACTAGCGGGAACTCCTACGAGCAGTACTTC.

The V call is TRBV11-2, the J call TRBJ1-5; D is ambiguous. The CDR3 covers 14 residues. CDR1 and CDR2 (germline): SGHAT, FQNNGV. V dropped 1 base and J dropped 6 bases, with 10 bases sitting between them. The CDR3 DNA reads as TGTGCCAGCAGCTTAGCGGGGAACGGTCAGCCCCAGCATTTT. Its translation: CASSLAGNGQPQHF. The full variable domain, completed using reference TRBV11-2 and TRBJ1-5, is EAGVAQSPRYKIIEKRQSVAFWCNPISGHATLYWYQQILGQGPKLLIQFQNNGVVDDSQLPKDRFSAERLKGVDSTLKIQPAKLEDSAVYLCASSLAGNGQPQHFGDGTRLSIL.

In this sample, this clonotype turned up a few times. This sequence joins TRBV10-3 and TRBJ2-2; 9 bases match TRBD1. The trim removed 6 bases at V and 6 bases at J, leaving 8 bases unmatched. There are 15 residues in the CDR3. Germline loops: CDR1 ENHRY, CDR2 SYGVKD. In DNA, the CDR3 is TGTGCCATCAGCCCGGGACAGGGTTTATCCGGGGAGCTGTTTTTT. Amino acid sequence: CAISPGQGLSGELFF.

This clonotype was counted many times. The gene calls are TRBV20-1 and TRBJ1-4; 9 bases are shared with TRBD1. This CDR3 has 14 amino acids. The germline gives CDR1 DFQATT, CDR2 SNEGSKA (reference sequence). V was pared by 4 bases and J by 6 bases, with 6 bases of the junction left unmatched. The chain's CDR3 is CSATGTGSYEKLFF. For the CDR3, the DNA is TGCAGTGCTACCGGGACAGGGTCCTATGAAAAACTGTTTTTT.

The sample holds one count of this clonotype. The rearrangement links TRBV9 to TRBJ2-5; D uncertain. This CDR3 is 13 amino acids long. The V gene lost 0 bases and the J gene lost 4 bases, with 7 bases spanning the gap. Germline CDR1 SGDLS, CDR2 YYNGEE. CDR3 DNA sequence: TGTGCCAGCAGCGTAGCGGTCGGAGAGACCCAGTACTTC. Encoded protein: CASSVAVGETQYF.

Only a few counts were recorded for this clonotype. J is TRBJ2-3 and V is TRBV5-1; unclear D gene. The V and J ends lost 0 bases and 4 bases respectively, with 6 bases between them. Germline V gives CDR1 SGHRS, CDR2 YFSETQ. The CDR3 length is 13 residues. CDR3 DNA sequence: TGCGCCAGCAGCTTGGATGGCTCAGATACGCAGTATTTT. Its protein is CASSLDGSDTQYF.

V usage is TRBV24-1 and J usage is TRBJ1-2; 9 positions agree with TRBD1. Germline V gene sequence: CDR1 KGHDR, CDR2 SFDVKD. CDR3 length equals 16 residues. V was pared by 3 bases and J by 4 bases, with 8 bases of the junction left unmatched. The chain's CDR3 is CATSDTGQGSSYGYTF. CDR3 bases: TGTGCCACCAGTGATACCGGACAGGGGTCCTCCTATGGCTACACCTTC.

This CDR3 reads CASSESPSALPLHF. The DNA of the CDR3 is TGTGCCAGCAGTGAGTCTCCCAGTGCGCTTCCCCTCCACTTT. The chain has TRBV13 and TRBJ1-6; D is uncertain. CDR3 length: 14 amino acids. The V and J ends lost 6 bases and 13 bases respectively, with 19 bases between them. Germline lookup yields CDR1 PRHDT and CDR2 FYEKMQ (reference sequence).

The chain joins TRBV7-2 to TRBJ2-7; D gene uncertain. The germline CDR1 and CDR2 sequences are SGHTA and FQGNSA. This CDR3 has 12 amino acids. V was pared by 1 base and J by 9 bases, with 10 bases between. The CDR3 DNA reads TGTGCCAGCAGCTTAGATCTGGGCGTGCAGTACTTC. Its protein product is CASSLDLGVQYF.

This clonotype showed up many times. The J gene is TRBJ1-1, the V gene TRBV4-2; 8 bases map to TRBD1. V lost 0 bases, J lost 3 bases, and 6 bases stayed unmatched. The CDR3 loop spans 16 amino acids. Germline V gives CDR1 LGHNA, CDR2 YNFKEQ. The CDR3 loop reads CASSQDPGTGDTEAFF. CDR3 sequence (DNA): TGTGCCAGCAGCCAAGACCCTGGGACAGGCGACACTGAAGCTTTCTTT.